The clone carrying this T cell receptor beta chain was counted many times. V lost 6 bases to trimming and J lost 0 bases, with 9 bases between them. The CDR3 consists of 13 residues. CDR1 and CDR2 from the germline V gene are SQVTM and ANQGSEA. This record belongs to a study of T-cell reconstitution after alpha-beta-depleted transplantation in children. The library targeted TCRbeta and was prepared with unique molecular identifiers. TCRdb processed the PCR reads anew with MiXCR; each CDR3 protein has one entry. The data show around 670,000 distinct CDR3 sequences, around 13% seen once. V usage is TRBV29-1 and J usage is TRBJ2-4; no reliable D call. The specimen was PBMCs, collected before TCRalphabeta/CD19-depleted stem cell transplant. The TCR originated in a girl aged 2 to 10 with congenital amegakaryocytic thrombocytopenia, due to receive a stem cell transplant. As DNA, the CDR3 is TGCAGCGTCGAGTGGGGAGCCAAAAACATTCAGTACTTC. Its protein is CSVEWGAKNIQYF.